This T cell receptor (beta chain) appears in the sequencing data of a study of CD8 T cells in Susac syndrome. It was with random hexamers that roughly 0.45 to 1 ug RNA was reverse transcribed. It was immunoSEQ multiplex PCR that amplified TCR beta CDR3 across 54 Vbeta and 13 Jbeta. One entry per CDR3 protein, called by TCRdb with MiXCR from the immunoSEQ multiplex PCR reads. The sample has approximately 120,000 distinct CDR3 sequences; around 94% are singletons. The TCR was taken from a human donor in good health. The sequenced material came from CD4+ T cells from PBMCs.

Here the CDR3 reads CASSLRATGGNTEAFF. DNA for the CDR3: TGTGCCAGCAGCTTACGGGCAACAGGGGGTAACACTGAAGCTTTCTTT. The genes are TRBV7-8 and TRBJ1-1; TRBD1 aligns across 8 bases. Trimming at V came to 2 bases and at J to 2 bases, leaving 7 bases not matched to a gene. The germline V gene encodes CDR1 SGHVS and CDR2 FQNEAQ. This CDR3 is 16 amino acids long.